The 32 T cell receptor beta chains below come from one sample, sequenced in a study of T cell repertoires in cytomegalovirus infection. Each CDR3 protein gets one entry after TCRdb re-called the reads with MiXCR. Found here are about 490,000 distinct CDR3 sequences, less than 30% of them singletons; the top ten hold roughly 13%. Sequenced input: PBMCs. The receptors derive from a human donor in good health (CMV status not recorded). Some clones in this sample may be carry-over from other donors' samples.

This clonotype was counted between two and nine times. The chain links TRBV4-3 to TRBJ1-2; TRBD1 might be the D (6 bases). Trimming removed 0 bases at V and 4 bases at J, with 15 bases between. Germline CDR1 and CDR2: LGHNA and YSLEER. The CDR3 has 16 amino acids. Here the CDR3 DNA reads TGCGCCAGCAGCCAAGAGGGGGGGGCAGCGGGCTATGGCTACACCTTC. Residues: CASSQEGGAAGYGYTF.

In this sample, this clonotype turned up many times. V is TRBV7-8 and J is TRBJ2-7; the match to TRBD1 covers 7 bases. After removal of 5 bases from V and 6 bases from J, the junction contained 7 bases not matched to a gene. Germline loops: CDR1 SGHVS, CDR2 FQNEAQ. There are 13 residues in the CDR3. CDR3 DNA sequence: TGTGCCAGCAGCGCCGACAGGGCTGGCGAGCAGTACGTC. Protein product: CASSADRAGEQYV.

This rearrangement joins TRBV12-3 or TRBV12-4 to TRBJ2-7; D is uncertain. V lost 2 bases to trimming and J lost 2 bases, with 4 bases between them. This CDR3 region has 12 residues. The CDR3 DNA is TGTGCCAGCAGTTTAATCGCCTACGAGCAGTACTTC. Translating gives CASSLIAYEQYF.

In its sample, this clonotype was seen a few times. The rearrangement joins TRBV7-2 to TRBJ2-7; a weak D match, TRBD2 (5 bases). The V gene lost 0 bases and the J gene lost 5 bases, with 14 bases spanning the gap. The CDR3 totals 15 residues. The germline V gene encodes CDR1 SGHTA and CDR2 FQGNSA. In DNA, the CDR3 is TGTGCCAGCAGCTTAGCTGGACGACTAAGAAACGAGCAGTACTTC. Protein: CASSLAGRLRNEQYF.

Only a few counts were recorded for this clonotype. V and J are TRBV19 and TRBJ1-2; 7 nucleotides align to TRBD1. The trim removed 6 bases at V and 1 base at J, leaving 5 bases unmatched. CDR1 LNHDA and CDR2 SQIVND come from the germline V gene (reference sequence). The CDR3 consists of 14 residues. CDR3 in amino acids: CASSRQGVNYGYTF. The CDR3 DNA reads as TGTGCCAGTAGCCGCCAGGGGGTTAACTATGGCTACACCTTC. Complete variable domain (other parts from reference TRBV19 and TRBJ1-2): DGGITQSPKYLFRKEGQNVTLSCEQNLNHDAMYWYRQDPGQGLRLIYYSQIVNDFQKGDIAEGYSVSREKKESFPLTVTSAQKNPTAFYLCASSRQGVNYGYTFGSGTRLTVV.

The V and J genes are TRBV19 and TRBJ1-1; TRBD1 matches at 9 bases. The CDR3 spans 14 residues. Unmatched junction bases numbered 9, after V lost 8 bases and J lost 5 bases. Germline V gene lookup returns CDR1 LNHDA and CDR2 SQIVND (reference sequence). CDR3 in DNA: TGTGCCAGTGGACCACAGGGGGCTGTGACTGAAGCTTTCTTT. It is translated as CASGPQGAVTEAFF.

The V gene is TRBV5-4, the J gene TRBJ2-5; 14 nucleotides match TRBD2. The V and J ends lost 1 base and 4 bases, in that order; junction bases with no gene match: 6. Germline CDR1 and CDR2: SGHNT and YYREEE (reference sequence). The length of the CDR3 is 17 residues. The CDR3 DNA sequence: TGTGCCAGCAGCTTGCGGACTAGCGGGAGGAGTGGAGAGACCCAGTACTTC. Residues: CASSLRTSGRSGETQYF.

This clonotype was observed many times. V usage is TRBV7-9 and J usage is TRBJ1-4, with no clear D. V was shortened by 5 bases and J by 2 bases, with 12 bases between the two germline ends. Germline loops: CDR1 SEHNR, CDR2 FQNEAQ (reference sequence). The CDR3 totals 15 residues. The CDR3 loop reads CASSPLGITNEKLFF. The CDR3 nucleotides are TGTGCCAGCAGCCCGCTTGGGATTACTAATGAAAAACTGTTTTTT. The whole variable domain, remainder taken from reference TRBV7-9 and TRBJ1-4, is DTGVSQNPRHKITKRGQNVTFRCDPISEHNRLYWYRQTLGQGPEFLTYFQNEAQLEKSRLLSDRFSAERPKGSFSTLEIQRTEQGDSAMYLCASSPLGITNEKLFFGSGTQLSVL.

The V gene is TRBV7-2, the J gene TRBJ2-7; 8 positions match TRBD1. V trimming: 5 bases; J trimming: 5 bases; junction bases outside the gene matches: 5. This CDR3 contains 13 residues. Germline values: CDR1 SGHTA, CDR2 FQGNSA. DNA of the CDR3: TGTGCCAGCAGCCCTAGGACAGGGAACGAGCAGTACTTC. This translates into CASSPRTGNEQYF.

The CDR3 DNA follows: TGCGCCAGCAGCCAAACTTCGTTGGTGCCCCAGTACTTC. This sequence encodes CASSQTSLVPQYF. V gene TRBV4-3 combines with J gene TRBJ2-5, with unresolved D. Germline values: CDR1 LGHNA, CDR2 YSLEER. The CDR3 consists of 13 residues. Trimming took off 2 bases at V and 9 bases at J, with 13 bases between the two ends.

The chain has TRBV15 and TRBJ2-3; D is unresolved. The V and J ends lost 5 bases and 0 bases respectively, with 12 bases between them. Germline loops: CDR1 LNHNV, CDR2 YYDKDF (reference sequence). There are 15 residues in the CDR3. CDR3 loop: CATSGSWRSTDTQYF. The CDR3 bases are TGTGCCACCAGCGGTAGTTGGAGAAGCACAGATACGCAGTATTTT.

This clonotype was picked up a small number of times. CDR3 DNA sequence: TGTGCCAGCAGGAAGGGACTAGCGGGAGTAAATGAGCAGTTCTTC. Translating gives CASRKGLAGVNEQFF. This sequence joins TRBV7-9 and TRBJ2-1; 14 nucleotides align to TRBD2. The CDR3 is made up of 15 amino acids. The germline gives CDR1 SEHNR, CDR2 FQNEAQ (reference sequence). The V segment lost 6 bases and the J segment 7 bases; nucleotides outside the gene matches: 5.

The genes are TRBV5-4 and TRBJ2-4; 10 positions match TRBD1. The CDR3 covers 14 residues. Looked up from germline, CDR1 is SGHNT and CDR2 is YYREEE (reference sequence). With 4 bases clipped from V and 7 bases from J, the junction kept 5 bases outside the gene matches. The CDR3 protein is CASSPGQGTNIQYF. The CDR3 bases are TGTGCCAGCAGCCCGGGACAGGGGACGAACATTCAGTACTTC.

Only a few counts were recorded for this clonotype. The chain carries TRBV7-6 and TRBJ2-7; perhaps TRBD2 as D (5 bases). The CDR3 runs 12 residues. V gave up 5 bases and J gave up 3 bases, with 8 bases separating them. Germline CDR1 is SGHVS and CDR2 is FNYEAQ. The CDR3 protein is CASSHGDYEQYF. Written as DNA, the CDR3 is TGTGCCAGCAGCCACGGGGACTACGAGCAGTACTTC.

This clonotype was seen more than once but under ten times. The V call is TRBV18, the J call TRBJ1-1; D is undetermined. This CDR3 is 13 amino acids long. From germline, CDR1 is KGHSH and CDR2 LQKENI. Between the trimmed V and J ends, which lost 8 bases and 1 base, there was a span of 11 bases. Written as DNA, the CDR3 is TGTGCCAGCAGCCCAAAAGGGAACACTGAAGCTTTCTTT. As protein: CASSPKGNTEAFF.

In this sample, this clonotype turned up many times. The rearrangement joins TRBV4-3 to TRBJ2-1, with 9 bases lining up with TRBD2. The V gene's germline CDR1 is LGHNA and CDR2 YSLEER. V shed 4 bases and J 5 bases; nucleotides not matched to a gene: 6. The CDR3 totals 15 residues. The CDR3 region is CASSLGAGGDNEQFF. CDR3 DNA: TGCGCCAGCAGCCTTGGTGCGGGAGGGGACAATGAGCAGTTCTTC.

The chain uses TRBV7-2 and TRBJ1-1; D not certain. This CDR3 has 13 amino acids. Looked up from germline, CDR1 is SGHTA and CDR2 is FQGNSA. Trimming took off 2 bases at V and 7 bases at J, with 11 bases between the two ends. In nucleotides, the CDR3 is TGTGCCAGCAGCTTAACTCCTAGAGGTGAAGCTTTCTTT. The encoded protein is CASSLTPRGEAFF.

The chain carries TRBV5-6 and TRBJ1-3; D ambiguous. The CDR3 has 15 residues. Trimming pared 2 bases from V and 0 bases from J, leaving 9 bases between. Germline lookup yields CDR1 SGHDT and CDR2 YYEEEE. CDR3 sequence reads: CASSFGPSSGNTIYF. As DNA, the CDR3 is TGTGCCAGCAGCTTCGGCCCGAGCTCTGGAAACACCATATATTTT.

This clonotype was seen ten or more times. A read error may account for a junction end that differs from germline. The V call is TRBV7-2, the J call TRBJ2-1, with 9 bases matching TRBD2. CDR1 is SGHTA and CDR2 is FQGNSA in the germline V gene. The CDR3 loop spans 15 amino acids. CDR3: CASRLGGRALNEQFF. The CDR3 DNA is TGTGCCAGCAGATTAGGCGGGAGGGCCTTGAATGAGCAGTTCTTC.

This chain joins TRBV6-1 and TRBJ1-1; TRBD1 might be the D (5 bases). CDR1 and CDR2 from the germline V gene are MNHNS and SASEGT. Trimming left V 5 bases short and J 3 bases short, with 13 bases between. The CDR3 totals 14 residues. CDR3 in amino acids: CASSSQGGYTEAFF. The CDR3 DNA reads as TGTGCCAGCAGTTCGCAGGGAGGGTACACTGAAGCTTTCTTT.

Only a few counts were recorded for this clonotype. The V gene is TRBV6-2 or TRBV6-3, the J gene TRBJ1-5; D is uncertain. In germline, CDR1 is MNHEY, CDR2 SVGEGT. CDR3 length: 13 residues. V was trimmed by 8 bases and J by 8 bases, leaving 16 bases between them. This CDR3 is CASSTQTWKPQHF. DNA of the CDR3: TGTGCCAGCTCGACTCAAACGTGGAAGCCCCAGCATTTT.

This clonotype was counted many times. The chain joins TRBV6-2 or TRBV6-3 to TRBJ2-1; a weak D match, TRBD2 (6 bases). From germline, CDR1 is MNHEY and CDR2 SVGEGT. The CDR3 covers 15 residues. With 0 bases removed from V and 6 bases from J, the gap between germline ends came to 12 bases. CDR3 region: CASSYSIRGGNEQFF. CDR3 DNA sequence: TGTGCCAGCAGTTACTCGATCCGGGGAGGCAATGAGCAGTTCTTC.

The CDR3 reads CASSSWAPYEQYV. CDR3 in DNA: TGTGCCAGCAGTTCATGGGCCCCCTACGAGCAGTACGTC. The chain is built from TRBV6-2 or TRBV6-3 and TRBJ2-7; D unresolved. The germline V gene encodes CDR1 MNHEY and CDR2 SVGEGT. This CDR3 has 13 residues. Trimming shortened V by 4 bases and J by 2 bases, and 9 bases separated the two germline ends.

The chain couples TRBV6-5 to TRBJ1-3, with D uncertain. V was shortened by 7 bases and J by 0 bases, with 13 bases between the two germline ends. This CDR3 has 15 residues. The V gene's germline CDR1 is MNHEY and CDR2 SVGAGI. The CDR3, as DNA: TGTGCCAGCAAGATAGGGCTGGGCTCTGGAAACACCATATATTTT. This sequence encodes CASKIGLGSGNTIYF.

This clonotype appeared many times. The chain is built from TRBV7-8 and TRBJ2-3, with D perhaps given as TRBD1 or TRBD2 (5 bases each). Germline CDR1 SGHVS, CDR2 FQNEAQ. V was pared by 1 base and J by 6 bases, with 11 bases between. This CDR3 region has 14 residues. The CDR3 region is CASSLGDPRDTQYF. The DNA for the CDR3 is TGTGCCAGCAGCTTAGGGGACCCTCGGGATACGCAGTATTTT.

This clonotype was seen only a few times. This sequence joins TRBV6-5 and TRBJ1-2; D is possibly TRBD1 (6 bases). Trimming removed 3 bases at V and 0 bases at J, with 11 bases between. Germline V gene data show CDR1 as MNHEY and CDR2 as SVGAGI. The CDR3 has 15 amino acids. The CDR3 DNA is TGTGCCAGCAGTTATGACAGGAACTCTAACTATGGCTACACCTTC. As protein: CASSYDRNSNYGYTF.

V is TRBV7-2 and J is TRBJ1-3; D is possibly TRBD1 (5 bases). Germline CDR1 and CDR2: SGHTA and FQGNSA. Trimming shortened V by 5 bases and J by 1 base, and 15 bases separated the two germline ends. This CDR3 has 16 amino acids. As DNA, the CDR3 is TGTGCCAGCAGCCCAGTGTTTGGGGCTTCTGGAAACACCATATATTTT. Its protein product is CASSPVFGASGNTIYF. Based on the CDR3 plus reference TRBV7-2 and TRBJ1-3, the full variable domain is GAGVSQSPSNKVTEKGKDVELRCDPISGHTALYWYRQSLGQGLEFLIYFQGNSAPDKSGLPSDRFSAERTGGSVSTLTIQRTQQEDSAVYLCASSPVFGASGNTIYFGEGSWLTVV.

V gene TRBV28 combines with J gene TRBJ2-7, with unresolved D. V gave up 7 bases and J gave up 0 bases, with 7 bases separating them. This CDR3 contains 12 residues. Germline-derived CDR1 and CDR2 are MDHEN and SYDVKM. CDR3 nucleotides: TGTGCCAGCACCTCAGCCTCCTACGAGCAGTACTTC. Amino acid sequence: CASTSASYEQYF.

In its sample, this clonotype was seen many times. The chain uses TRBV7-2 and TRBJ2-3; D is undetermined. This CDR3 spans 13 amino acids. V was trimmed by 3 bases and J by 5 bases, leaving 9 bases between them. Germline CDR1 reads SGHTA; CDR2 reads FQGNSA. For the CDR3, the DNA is TGTGCCAGCAGCTTCTCAACGCGAGATACGCAGTATTTT. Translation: CASSFSTRDTQYF.

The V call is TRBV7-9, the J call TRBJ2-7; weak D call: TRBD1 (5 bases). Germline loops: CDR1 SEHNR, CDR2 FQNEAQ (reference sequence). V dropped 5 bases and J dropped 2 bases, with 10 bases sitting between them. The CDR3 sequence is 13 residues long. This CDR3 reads CASSVETAYEQYF. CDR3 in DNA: TGTGCCAGCAGCGTAGAGACAGCCTACGAGCAGTACTTC.

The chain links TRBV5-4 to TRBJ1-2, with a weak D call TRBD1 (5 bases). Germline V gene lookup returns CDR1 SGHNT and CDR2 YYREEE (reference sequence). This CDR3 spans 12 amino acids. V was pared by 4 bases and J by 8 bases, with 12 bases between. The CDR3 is CASSRDFSGYTF. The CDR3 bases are TGTGCCAGCAGCCGGGACTTCAGCGGCTACACCTTC.

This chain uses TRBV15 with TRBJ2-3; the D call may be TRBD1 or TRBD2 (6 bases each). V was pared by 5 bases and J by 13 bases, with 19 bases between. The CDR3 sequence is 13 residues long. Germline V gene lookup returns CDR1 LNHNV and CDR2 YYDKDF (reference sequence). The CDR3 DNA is TGTGCCACCAGCGAGGGGGGTGCACGTTCAGAGTATTTT. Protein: CATSEGGARSEYF.